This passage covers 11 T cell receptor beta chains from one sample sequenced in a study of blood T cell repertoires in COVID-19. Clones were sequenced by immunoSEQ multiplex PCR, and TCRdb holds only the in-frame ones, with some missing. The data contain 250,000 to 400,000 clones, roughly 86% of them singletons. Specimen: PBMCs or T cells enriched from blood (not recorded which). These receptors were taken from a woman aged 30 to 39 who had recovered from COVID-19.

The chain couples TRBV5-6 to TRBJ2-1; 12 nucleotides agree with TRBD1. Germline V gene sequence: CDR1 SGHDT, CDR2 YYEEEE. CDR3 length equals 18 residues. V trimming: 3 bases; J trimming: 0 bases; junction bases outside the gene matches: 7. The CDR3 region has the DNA TGTGCCAGCAGCTGGGGACAGGGGGCGCCTGTCTCCTACAATGAGCAGTTCTTC. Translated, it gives CASSWGQGAPVSYNEQFF.

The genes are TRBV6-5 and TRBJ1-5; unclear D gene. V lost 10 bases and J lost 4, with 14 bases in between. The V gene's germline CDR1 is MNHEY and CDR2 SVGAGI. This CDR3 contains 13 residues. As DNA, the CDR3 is TGTGCCATGGGAGCCTCCCAAAATCAGCCCCAGCATTTT. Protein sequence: CAMGASQNQPQHF.

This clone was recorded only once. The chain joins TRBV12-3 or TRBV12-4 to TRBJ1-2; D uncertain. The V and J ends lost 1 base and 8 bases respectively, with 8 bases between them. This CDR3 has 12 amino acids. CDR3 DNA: TGTGCCAGCAGTTTAGGGTTCGGGGGCTACACCTTC. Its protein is CASSLGFGGYTF.

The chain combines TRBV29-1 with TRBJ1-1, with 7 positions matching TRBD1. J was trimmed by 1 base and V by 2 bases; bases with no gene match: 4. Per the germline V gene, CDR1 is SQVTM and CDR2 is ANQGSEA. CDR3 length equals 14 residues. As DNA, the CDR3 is TGCAGCGTTGAACCCGCAGGGGGGAACACTGAAGCTTTCTTT. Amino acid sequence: CSVEPAGGNTEAFF.

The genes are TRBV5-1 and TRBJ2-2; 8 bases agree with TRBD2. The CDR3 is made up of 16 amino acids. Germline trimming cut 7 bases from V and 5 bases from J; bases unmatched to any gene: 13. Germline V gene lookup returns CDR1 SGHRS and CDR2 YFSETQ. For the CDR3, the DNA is TGCGCCAGCGGTGGTGGGGCCGGGACTAGGACCGGGGAGCTGTTTTTT. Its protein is CASGGGAGTRTGELFF.

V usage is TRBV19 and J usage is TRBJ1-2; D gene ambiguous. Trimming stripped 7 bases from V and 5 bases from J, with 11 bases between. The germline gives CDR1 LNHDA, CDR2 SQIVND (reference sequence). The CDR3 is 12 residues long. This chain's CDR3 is CASNAAIYGYTF. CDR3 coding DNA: TGTGCCAGTAACGCGGCGATTTATGGCTACACCTTC.

CDR3 protein: CASSFTGTVNSPLHF. CDR3 DNA sequence: TGTGCCAGCAGTTTTACAGGGACGGTAAATTCACCCCTCCACTTT. The chain recombines TRBV28 with TRBJ1-6; TRBD1 is a possible D gene (6 bases). The V gene lost 3 bases and the J gene lost 7 bases, with 13 bases spanning the gap. This CDR3 has 15 residues. Germline CDR1 is MDHEN and CDR2 is SYDVKM.

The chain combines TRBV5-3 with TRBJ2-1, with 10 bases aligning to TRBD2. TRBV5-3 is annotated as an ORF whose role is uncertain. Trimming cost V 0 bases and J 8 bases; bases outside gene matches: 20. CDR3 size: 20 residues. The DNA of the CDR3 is TGTGCCAGAAGCTTGGGACAGGGAGTCGTCAGCGGGGGGGAACGTCATGAGCAGTTCTTC. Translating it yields CARSLGQGVVSGGERHEQFF.

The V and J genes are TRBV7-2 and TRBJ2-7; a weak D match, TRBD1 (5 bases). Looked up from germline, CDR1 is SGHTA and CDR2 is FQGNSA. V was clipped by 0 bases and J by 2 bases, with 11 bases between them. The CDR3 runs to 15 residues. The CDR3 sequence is CASSLATEGTYEQYF. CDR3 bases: TGTGCCAGCAGCTTAGCGACAGAAGGAACCTACGAGCAGTACTTC. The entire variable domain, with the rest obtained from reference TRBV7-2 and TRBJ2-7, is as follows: GAGVSQSPSNKVTEKGKDVELRCDPISGHTALYWYRQSLGQGLEFLIYFQGNSAPDKSGLPSDRFSAERTGGSVSTLTIQRTQQEDSAVYLCASSLATEGTYEQYFGPGTRLTVT.

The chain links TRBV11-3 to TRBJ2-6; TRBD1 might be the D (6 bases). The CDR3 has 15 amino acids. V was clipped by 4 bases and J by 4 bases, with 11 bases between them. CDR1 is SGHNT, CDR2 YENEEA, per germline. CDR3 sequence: CASSSQGSGANVLTF. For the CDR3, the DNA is TGTGCCAGCAGCTCCCAGGGGAGCGGGGCCAACGTCCTGACTTTC.

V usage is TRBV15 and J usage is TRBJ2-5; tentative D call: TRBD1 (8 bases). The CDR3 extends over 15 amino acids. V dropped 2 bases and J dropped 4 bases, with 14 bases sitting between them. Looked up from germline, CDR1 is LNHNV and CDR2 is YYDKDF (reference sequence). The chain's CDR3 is CATSRSYRGGETQYF. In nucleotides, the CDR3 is TGTGCCACCAGCAGATCTTACAGGGGGGGAGAGACCCAGTACTTC.